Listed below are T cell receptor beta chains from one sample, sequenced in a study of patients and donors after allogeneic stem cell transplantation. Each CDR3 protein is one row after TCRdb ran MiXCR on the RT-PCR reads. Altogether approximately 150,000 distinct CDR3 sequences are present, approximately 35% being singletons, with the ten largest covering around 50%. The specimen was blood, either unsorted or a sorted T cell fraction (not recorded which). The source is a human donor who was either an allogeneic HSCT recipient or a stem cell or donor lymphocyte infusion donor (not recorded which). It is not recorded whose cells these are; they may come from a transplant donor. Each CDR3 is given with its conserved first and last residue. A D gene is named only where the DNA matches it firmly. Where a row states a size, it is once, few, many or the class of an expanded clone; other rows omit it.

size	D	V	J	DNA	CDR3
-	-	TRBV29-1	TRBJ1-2	TGCAGCGTTGAGAGGGGAGAGTCCTATGGCTACACCTTC	CSVERGESYGYTF
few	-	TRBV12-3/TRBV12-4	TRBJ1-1	TGTGCCAGCAGTACTAGGGGGTCGGCTTTCTTT	CASSTRGSAFF
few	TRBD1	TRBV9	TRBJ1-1	TGTGCCAGCAGCGTAGCAGGGGGTGCTGAAGCTTTCTTT	CASSVAGGAEAFF
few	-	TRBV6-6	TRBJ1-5	TGTGCCAGCAACCCTGGAGAGGGTGGGCAGCCCCAGCATTTT	CASNPGEGGQPQHF
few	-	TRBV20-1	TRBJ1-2	TGCAGTGCAGAGGGGATCTATGGCTACACCTTC	CSAEGIYGYTF
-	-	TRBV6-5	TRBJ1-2	TGTGCCAGCAGTTACGTGCCGGAGGGGAGAGCCTATGGCTACACCTTC	CASSYVPEGRAYGYTF
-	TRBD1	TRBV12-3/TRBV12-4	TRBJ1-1	TGTGCCAGCAGCCTCACAGGGGTGGGCACTGAAGCTTTCTTT	CASSLTGVGTEAFF
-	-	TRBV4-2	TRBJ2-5	TGTGCCAGCAGCCCTGAACTAATTCAGACCCAGTACTTC	CASSPELIQTQYF
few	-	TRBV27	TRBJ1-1	TGTGCCAGCAGCCTTTCGGGGCTACGCCCCTTTAAAAACACTGAAGCTTTCTTT	CASSLSGLRPFKNTEAFF
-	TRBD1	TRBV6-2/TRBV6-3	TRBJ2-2	TGTGCCAGCAGTTATTACCAGGGGACAGGGGACACCGGGGAGCTGTTTTTT	CASSYYQGTGDTGELFF
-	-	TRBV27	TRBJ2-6	TGTGCCAGCAGTTTGTTGACTGGGGCCAACGTCCTGACTTTC	CASSLLTGANVLTF
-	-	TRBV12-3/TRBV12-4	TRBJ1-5	TGTGCCAGCACCGATACGGTGGGCAGTAGCAATCAGCCCCAGCATTTT	CASTDTVGSSNQPQHF
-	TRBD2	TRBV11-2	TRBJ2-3	TGTGCCAGCAGCTTATACCCCGGGACTAGCGGAGTCACAGATACGCAGTATTTT	CASSLYPGTSGVTDTQYF
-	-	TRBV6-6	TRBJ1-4	TGTGCCAGCATCCGACTGCTTAATGAAAAACTGTTTTTT	CASIRLLNEKLFF
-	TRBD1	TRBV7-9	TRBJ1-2	TGTGCCAGCCGTGGGATGTCCGGGACAGGGGTTGATGGCTACACCTTC	CASRGMSGTGVDGYTF
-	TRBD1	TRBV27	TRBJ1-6	TGTGCCAGCAGTTTGGTTCGGGCAGGGGGAACGGCCCTCCACTTT	CASSLVRAGGTALHF
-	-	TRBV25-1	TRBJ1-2	TGTGCCAGCACCAAGGCCCCGAACTATGGCTACACCTTC	CASTKAPNYGYTF
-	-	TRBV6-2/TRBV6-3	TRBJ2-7	TGTGCCAGCAGTAATGGAGGGCTGTCCCACGAGCAGTACTTC	CASSNGGLSHEQYF
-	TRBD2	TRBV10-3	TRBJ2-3	TGTGCCATCAGTGGACTAGCGGGGGAGGGAGATACGCAGTATTTT	CAISGLAGEGDTQYF
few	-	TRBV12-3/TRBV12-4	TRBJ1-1	TGTGCCAGCAGTTTAAAAGGGCGGACTGAAGCTTTCTTT	CASSLKGRTEAFF
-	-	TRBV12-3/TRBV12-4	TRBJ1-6	TGTGCCAGCACCCCTGGGGTCTCGGGTTCACCCCTCCACTTT	CASTPGVSGSPLHF
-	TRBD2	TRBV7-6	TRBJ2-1	TGTGCCAGCAGCCGATTCACCGGGACTAACGACAATGAGCAGTTCTTC	CASSRFTGTNDNEQFF
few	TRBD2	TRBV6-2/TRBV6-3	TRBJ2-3	TGTGCCAGCAGTGAGGTAGCGGGCCTTGTAGATACGCAGTATTTT	CASSEVAGLVDTQYF
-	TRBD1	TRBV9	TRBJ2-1	TGTGCCAGCAGCGTCCGGGACAGGGTCAATGAGCAGTTCTTC	CASSVRDRVNEQFF
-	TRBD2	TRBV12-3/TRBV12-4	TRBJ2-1	TGTGCCAGCAGTCCACAAGCGGGGGGGCCTTTTGAGCAGTTCTTC	CASSPQAGGPFEQFF
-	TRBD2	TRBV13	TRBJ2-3	TGTGCCAGCAGCTTAGCTAGCGGGGGCCGAGATACGCAGTATTTT	CASSLASGGRDTQYF
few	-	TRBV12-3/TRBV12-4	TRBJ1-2	TGTGCCAGCAGTTTATTCCCCGCGGGGGGTCCCCATGGCTACACCTTC	CASSLFPAGGPHGYTF
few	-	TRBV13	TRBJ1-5	TGTGCCAGCAGCCAGAGGGATCAGCCCCAGCATTTT	CASSQRDQPQHF
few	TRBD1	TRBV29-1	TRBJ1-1	TGCAGCGTGGGACAGGGAGGCACTGAAGCTTTCTTT	CSVGQGGTEAFF
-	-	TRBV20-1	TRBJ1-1	TGCAGTGCTAGAGGCCCCAGGCCCACAATGAACACTGAAGCTTTCTTT	CSARGPRPTMNTEAFF
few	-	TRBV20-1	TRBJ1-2	TGCAGTGCCCGACAGAACCCTAACTATGGCTACACCTTC	CSARQNPNYGYTF
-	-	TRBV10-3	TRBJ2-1	TGTGCCATCCAGGGGCTAGATGGATACAATGAGCAGTTCTTC	CAIQGLDGYNEQFF
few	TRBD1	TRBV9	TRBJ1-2	TGTGCCAGCAGCGTAGGCCCCGGGACAGGGGATGACTATGGCTACACCTTC	CASSVGPGTGDDYGYTF
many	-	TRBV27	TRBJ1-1	TGTGCCAGCAGTTTACGGCAGGGGAACACTGAAGCTTTCTTT	CASSLRQGNTEAFF
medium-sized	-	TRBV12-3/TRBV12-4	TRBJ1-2	TGTGCCAGCAGCCCCGATAGGGATGGCTACACCTTC	CASSPDRDGYTF
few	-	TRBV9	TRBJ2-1	TGTGCCAGCAGCGGGCCCACGAGCTCCTACAATGAGCAGTTCTTC	CASSGPTSSYNEQFF
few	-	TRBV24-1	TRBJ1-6	TGTGCCACCAGTGATTTCCCCAGGGTCGGGTCACCCCTCCACTTT	CATSDFPRVGSPLHF
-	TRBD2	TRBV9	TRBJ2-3	TGTGCCAGCAGCGTTAGCGGGGGCCGCACAGATACGCAGTATTTT	CASSVSGGRTDTQYF
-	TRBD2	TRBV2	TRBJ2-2	TGTGCCAGCACCGGGGGGGCCGGGGAGCTGTTTTTT	CASTGGAGELFF
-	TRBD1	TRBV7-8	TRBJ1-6	TGTGCCAGCAGCATCGACAGGGGCGGGGGATCACCCCTCCACTTT	CASSIDRGGGSPLHF
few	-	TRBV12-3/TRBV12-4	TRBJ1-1	TGTGCCAGCAGCACAGGGAGCCGAGGTGAAGCTTTCTTT	CASSTGSRGEAFF
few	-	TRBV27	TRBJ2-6	TGTGCCAGCAGTTTAGGGAGACCCAGCTCTGGGGCCAACGTCCTGACTTTC	CASSLGRPSSGANVLTF
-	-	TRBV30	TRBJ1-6	TGTGCCTGGAGTCGACAGCCTGAGAATTCACCCCTCCACTTT	CAWSRQPENSPLHF
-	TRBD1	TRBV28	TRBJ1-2	TGTGCCAGCAGTTTATGGCGGGACAGGGATTTCTATGGCTACACCTTC	CASSLWRDRDFYGYTF
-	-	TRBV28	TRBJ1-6	TGTGCCAGCAGTTTATTCGGTGATAATTCACCCCTCCACTTT	CASSLFGDNSPLHF
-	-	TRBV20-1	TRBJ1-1	TGCAGTGCTGGGGGGGTACCTGAAGCTTTCTTT	CSAGGVPEAFF
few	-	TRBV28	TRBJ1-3	TGTGCCAGCAGTTCCCCGACTCCGAGCTCTGGAAACACCATATATTTT	CASSSPTPSSGNTIYF
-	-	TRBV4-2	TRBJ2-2	TGTGCCAGCAGCCCCCCCTATATCACCGGGGAGCTGTTTTTT	CASSPPYITGELFF
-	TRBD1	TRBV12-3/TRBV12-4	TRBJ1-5	TGTGCCAGCAATACAGGGGCCAATCAGCCCCAGCATTTT	CASNTGANQPQHF
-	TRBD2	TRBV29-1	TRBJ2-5	TGCAGCGTTGCTAGCGGGGGGGCCGGTGAGACCCAGTACTTC	CSVASGGAGETQYF
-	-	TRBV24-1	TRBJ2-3	TGTGCCACCAGTGATCCCCACAGATGGTTCAACACAGATACGCAGTATTTT	CATSDPHRWFNTDTQYF
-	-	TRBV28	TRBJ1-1	TGTGCCAGCAGTTTATGGGACAAGTTACGGGACACTGAAGCTTTCTTT	CASSLWDKLRDTEAFF
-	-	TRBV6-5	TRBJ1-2	TGTGCCAGCAGTTACTCGAGGGAGGGGAGGCTAAACTATGGCTACACCTTC	CASSYSREGRLNYGYTF
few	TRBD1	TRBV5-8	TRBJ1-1	TGTGCCAGCAGAGGCAACAGGGGGCGCGGGGGCACTGAAGCTTTCTTT	CASRGNRGRGGTEAFF
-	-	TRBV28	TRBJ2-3	TGTGCCAGCAGATCCCCTGATACGCAGTATTTT	CASRSPDTQYF
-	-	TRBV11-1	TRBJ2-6	TGTGCCAGCAGCGCAGATTGGGAGCATTCTGGGGCCAACGTCCTGACTTTC	CASSADWEHSGANVLTF
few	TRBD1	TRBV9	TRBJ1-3	TGTGCCAGCAGCCGACAGGGGGGTCTCTCTGGAAACACCATATATTTT	CASSRQGGLSGNTIYF
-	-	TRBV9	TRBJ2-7	TGTGCCAGCAGCTCTCCCAGATCGGGGCAGGGAGGAAACGAGCAGTACTTC	CASSSPRSGQGGNEQYF
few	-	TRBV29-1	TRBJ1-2	TGCAGCGTTGAAGACCCCACGGCGGGTGGCTACACCTTC	CSVEDPTAGGYTF